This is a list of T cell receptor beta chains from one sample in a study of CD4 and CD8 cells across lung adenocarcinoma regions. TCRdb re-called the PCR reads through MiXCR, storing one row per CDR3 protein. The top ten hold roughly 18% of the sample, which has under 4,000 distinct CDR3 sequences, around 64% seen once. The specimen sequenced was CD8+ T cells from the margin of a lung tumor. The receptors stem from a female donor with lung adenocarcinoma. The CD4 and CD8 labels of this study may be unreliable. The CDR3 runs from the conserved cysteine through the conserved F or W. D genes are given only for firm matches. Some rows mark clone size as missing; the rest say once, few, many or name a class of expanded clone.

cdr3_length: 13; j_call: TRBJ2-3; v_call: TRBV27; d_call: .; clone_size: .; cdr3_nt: TGTGCCAGGAGGCCGTGTGTCAAGAACACTCAGTATTTC; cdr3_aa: CARRPCVKNTQYF
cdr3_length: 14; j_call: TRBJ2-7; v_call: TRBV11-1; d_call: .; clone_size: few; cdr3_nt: TGTGCCAGCAGCTTAGCGGGAACTGCCCACGAGCAGTACTTC; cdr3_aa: CASSLAGTAHEQYF
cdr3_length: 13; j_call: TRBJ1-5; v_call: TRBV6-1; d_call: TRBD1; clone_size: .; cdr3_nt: TGTGCCAGCTCCCTACAGGGGATGCAGCCCCAGCATTTT; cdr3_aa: CASSLQGMQPQHF
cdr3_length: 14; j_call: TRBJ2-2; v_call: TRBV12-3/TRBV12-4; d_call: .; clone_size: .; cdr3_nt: TGTGCCAGCACCCTGAATAAGAACACCGGGGAGCTGTTTTTT; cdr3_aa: CASTLNKNTGELFF
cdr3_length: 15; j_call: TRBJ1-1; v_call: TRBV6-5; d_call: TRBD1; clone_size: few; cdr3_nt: TGTGCCAGCAGTTACCAGGGACAGGCGAACACTGAAGCTTTCTTT; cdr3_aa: CASSYQGQANTEAFF
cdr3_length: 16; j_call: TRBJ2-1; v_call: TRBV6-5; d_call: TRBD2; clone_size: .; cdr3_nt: TGTGCCAGCAGTTACGGCGGGGGGGGCACTCGCAATGAGCAGTTCTTC; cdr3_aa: CASSYGGGGTRNEQFF
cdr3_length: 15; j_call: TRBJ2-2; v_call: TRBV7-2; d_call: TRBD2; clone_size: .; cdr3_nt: TGTGCCAGCAGCTTAGGGTCGGGGGGTCGCAATGAGCTGTTTTTT; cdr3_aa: CASSLGSGGRNELFF
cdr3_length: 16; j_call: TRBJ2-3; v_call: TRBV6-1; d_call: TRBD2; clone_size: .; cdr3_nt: TGTGCCAGCAGGAGGACTAGCGGGATAACCACAGATACGCAGTATTTT; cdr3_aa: CASRRTSGITTDTQYF
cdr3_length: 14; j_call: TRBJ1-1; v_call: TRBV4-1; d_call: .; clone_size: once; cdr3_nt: TGCGCCAGCAGCCAACCCTCCCGGAACACTGAAGCTTTCTTC; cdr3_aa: CASSQPSRNTEAFF
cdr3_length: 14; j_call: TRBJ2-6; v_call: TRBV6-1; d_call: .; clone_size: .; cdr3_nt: TGTGCCAGCAGAGCAGGGGTTGGGGCCAACGTCCTGACTTTC; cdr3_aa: CASRAGVGANVLTF
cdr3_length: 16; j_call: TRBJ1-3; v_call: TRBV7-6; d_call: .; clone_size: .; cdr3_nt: TGTGCCAGCAGCTTAGGAGGGGTTCGAGGGGGAAACACCATATATTTT; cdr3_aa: CASSLGGVRGGNTIYF
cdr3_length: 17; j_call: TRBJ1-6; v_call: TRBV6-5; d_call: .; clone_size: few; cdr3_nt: TGTGCCAGCAGTTACTCTTTTTTGCGGGGCAATAATTCACCCCTCCACTTT; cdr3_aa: CASSYSFLRGNNSPLHF
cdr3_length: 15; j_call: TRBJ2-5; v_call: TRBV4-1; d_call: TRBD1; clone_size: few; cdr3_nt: TGCGCCAGCAGCCACTCCGGGACAGGCCAAGAGACCCAGTACTTC; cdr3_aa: CASSHSGTGQETQYF
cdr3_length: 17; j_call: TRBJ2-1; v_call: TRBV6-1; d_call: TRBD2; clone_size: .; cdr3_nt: TGTGCCAGCAGCAGTAGGACTAGCGGGAGCTCCTACAATGAGCAGTTCTTC; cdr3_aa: CASSSRTSGSSYNEQFF
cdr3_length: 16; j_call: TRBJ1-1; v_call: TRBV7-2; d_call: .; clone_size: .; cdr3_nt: TGTGCCAGCATCCACCTTGTCCGGGCTTCGGACACTGAAGCTTTCTTT; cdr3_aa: CASIHLVRASDTEAFF
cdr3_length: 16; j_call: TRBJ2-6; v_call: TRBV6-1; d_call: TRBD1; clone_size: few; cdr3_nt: TGTGCCAGCAGTGAATTTAGGGGGCCTGGGGCCAACGTCCTGACTTTC; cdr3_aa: CASSEFRGPGANVLTF
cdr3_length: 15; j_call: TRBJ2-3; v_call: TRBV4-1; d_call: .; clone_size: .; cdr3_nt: TGCGCCAGCAGCAATTTCGACAGCAACACCGAGGAGCAGTATTTT; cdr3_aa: CASSNFDSNTEEQYF
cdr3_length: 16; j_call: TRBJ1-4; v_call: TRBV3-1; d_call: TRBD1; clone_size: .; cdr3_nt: TGTGCCAGCAGCCAAGGTTGGGGACAGGGACATGAAAAACTGTTTTTT; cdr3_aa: CASSQGWGQGHEKLFF
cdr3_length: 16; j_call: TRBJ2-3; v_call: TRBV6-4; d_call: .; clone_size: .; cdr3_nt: TGTGCCAGCAGGGACTCTCGGGGGCCTAACACAGAGACGCAGTATTTC; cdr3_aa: CASRDSRGPNTETQYF
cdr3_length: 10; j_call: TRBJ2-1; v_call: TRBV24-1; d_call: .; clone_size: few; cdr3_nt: TGTGCCACCTCATACAATGAGCAGTTCTTC; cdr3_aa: CATSYNEQFF
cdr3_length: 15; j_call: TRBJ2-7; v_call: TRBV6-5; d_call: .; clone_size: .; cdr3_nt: TGTGCCAGCAGTTACTCGAGGGCAGAGTCCTACGAGCAGTACTTC; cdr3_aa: CASSYSRAESYEQYF
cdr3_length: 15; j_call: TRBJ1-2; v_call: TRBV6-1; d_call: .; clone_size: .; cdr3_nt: TGTGCCAGCAGACCCCCCCGGGGCGAGGACTATGGCTACACCTTC; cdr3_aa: CASRPPRGEDYGYTF
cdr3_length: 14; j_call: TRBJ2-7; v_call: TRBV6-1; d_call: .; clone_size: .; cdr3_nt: TGTGCCAGCAGGAAGGACCGGACGGACCGCGAGCAGTACTTC; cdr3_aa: CASRKDRTDREQYF
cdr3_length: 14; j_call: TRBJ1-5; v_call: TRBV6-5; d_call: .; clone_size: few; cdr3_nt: TGTGCCAGCAGTTACTACGGGAGCAATCAGCCCCAGCATTTT; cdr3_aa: CASSYYGSNQPQHF
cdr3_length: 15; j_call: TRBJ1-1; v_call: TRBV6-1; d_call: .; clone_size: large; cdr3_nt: TGTGCCAGCACCCCCGAGGGAGGGAGGTTCACTGAAGCTTTCTTT; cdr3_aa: CASTPEGGRFTEAFF
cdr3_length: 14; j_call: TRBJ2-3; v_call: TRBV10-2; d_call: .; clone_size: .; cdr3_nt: TGCGCCGGCAGCCGCGCCGTCGCCCAAGAGACGCAGTATTTC; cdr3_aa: CAGSRAVAQETQYF
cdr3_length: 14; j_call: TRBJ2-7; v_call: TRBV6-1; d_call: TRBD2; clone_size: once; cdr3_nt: TGTGCCAGCAGGAGACTAGCGGGTTCCCCCGAGCAGTACTTC; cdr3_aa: CASRRLAGSPEQYF
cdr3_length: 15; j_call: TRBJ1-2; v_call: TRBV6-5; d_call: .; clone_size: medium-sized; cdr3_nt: TGTGCCAGCAGTTACCGGGGCGGGGGCAACTATGGCTACACCTTC; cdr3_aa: CASSYRGGGNYGYTF
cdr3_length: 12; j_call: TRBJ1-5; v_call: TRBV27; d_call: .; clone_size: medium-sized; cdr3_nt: TGTGCCAGCAGTTTTATTGATCAGCCCCAGCATTTT; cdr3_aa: CASSFIDQPQHF
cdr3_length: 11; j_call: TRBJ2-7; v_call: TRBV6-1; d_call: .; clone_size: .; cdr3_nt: TGTGCCAGCAGGGGGGCCTACGAGCAGTACTTC; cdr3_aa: CASRGAYEQYF
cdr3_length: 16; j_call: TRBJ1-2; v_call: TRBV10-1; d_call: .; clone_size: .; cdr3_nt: TGCGCCAGCAGTGAGTCGAAGGAAAGGCCGACCTCTGAAGACACCTTC; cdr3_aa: CASSESKERPTSEDTF
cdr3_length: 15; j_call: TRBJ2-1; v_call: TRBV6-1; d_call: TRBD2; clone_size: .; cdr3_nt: TGTGCCAGCAGGCGGACTAGCGGGAGGTTCAATGAGCAGTTCTTC; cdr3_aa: CASRRTSGRFNEQFF
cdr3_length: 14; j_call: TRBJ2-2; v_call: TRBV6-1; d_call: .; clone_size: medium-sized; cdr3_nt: TGTGCCAGTACCGGGACTGAGAACACCGGGGAGCTGTTTTTT; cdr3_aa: CASTGTENTGELFF
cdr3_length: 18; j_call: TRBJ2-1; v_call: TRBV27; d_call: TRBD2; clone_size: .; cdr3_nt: TGTGCCAGCAGTCTGCGGTGGAGCGGGAGAAGTTCCTACAATGAGCAGTTCTTC; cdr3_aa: CASSLRWSGRSSYNEQFF
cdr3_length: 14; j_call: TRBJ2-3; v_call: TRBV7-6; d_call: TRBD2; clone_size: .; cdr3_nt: TGTGCCAGCAGCGGGACTAGCATGGTAGATACGCAGTATTTT; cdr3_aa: CASSGTSMVDTQYF
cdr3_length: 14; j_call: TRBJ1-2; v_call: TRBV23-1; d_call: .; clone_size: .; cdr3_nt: TGCGCCAGCAGTCAATGTCCCCCAGGTAAGAGCTACACCTTC; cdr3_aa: CASSQCPPGKSYTF
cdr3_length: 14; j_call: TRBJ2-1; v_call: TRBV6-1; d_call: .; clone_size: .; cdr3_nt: TGTGCCAGCAGGGCCGTCAGCTCCTACAATGAGCAGTTCTTC; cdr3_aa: CASRAVSSYNEQFF
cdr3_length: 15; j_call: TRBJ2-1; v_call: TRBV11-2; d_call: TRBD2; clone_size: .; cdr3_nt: TGTGCCAGCAGCTTAACAGCGGGGGTTTATGGGGAGCAGTTCTTC; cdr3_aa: CASSLTAGVYGEQFF
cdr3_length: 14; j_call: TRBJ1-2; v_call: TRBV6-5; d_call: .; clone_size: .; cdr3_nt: TGTGCCAGCAGTTACTCTCGGACAGCATATGGCTACACCTTC; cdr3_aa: CASSYSRTAYGYTF
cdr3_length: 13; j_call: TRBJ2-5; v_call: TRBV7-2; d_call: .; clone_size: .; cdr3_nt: TGTGCCAGCAGCTTAGCGGGAGGAGAGACCCAGTACTTC; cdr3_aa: CASSLAGGETQYF
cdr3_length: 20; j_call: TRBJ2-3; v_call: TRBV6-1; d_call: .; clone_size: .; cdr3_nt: TGTGCCAGCAGCGCCCCGGAGGGGAGGGGGGGGGGCCGCGGCACAGAGACGCAGTACTTT; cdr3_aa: CASSAPEGRGGGRGTETQYF
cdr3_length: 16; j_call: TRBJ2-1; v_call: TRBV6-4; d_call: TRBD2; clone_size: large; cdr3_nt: TGTGCCAGCAGTGACTCAGCTAGCGGGGGTTACAATGAGCAGTTCTTC; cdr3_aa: CASSDSASGGYNEQFF
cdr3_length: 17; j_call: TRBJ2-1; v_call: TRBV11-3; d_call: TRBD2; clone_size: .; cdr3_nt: TGTGCCAGCAGCTCCTTAGCGGGAAGCGCCACTGTTAATGAGCAGTTCTTC; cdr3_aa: CASSSLAGSATVNEQFF
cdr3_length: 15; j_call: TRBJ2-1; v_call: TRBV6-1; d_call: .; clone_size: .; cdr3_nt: TGTGCCAGCAGTGAACCGGGACGGAACTACAATGAGCAGTTCTTC; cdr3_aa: CASSEPGRNYNEQFF
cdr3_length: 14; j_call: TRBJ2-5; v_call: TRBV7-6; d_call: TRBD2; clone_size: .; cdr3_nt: TGTGCCAGCAGCTTAAGCGCGGGGGGGGAGACCCAGTACTTC; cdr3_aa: CASSLSAGGETQYF
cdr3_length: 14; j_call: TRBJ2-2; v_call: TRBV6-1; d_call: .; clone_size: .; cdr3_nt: TGTGCCAGCAGTGGGGACTTCTGGACCGGGGAGCTGTTTTTT; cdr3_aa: CASSGDFWTGELFF
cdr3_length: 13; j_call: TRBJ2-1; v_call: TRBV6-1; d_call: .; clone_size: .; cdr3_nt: TGTGCCAGCAGCATCCACCAAGGGTATGAGCAGTTCTTC; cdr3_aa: CASSIHQGYEQFF
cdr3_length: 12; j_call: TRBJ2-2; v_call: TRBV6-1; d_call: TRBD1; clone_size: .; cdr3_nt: TGTGCCAGCAAGGGGGCCGGAGGGGAGCTGTTTTTT; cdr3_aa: CASKGAGGELFF
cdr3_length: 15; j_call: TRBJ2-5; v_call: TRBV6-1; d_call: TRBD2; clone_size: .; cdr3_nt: TGTGCCAGCAGTGAGGGTTTAGCGGGAGCAGAGACCCAGTACTTC; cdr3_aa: CASSEGLAGAETQYF